These T cell receptor beta chains were read from a single sample in a study of T cell responses to AZD1222 COVID-19 vaccine. Sequencing was performed with immunoSEQ multiplex PCR; in TCRdb, only in-frame clones are kept and a portion is missing. The table lists about 190,000 clones, approximately 92% of them singletons. Material: peripheral blood, obtained on day 0 of AZD1222 vaccination. The source of these receptors is an adult in good health. Each CDR3 is given with its conserved first and last residue.

J	V	CDR3
TRBJ2-7	TRBV6-6	CASRSPGQVSYEQYF
TRBJ1-4	TRBV4-2	CASSRDHRVPNEKLFF
TRBJ2-3	TRBV18	CASSQRGGPQDTQYF
TRBJ1-2	TRBV7-9	CASSLDAEPYYGYTF
TRBJ1-6	TRBV27	CASRGTGNSPLHF
TRBJ1-1	TRBV7-8	CASSMTGNTEAFF
TRBJ2-7	TRBV18	CATRASSTGGEQYF
TRBJ1-2	TRBV27	CASSLQGGNYGYTF
TRBJ1-2	TRBV9	CASSVGDPAIGSYGYTF
TRBJ1-2	TRBV19	CASSSTQNYGYTF
TRBJ1-6	TRBV7-6	CASSLRERNSPLHF
TRBJ1-6	TRBV20-1	CSASTGQENSPLHF
TRBJ1-5	TRBV5-8	CASSFTGEGNQPQHF
TRBJ1-1	TRBV4-3	CASSHGPGAGEAFF
TRBJ2-2	TRBV9	CASSVTGVGTGELFF
TRBJ2-7	TRBV6-5	CASSQDRGPYEQYF
TRBJ2-3	TRBV9	CASSVEGSTDTQYF
TRBJ2-3	TRBV11-2	CASSLAQVGTDTQYF
TRBJ2-3	TRBV6-5	CASSSPRFSLPHTQYF
TRBJ1-2	TRBV19	CASSIVGVGGYTF
TRBJ2-1	TRBV7-6	CASSLLAGGSYNEQFF
TRBJ1-2	TRBV11-2	CASSSDRAYGYTF
TRBJ1-5	TRBV11-2	CASSRGDSWPQPQHF
TRBJ2-7	TRBV27	CASKRTGLPYEQYF
TRBJ1-2	TRBV6-4	CASMGTGGGYTF
TRBJ2-2	TRBV3-1/TRBV3-2	CASKTTDTGELFF
TRBJ1-4	TRBV6-5	CAGGGRGINEKLFF
TRBJ2-5	TRBV3-1/TRBV3-2	CASSQDSSAGETQYF
TRBJ2-5	TRBV7-6	CASSLARGPQETQYF
TRBJ1-1	TRBV27	CASSRIQGPNTEAFF
TRBJ1-1	TRBV5-1	CASSVADRNTEAFF
TRBJ1-2	TRBV28	CASSSPYGYTF
TRBJ2-3	TRBV9	CASSVARTSGGADTQYF
TRBJ1-1	TRBV18	CASSPGTVNTEAFF
TRBJ2-5	TRBV27	CASSPTGGKTQYF
TRBJ1-3	TRBV19	CASSSGQAGNTIYF
TRBJ1-5	TRBV6-5	CASSYGRGSQPQHF
TRBJ1-5	TRBV18	CASSPGGNQPQHF
TRBJ1-1	TRBV7-9	CASSLGARQGVYAEAFF
TRBJ1-4	TRBV7-2	CASSQGPGSQKLFF
TRBJ2-7	TRBV7-7	CASSPRGGSSYEQYF
TRBJ1-1	TRBV30	CAWDRNTEAFF
TRBJ1-2	TRBV27	CASSLVGQINYGYTF
TRBJ2-1	TRBV27	CASSSRTSPYEQFF
TRBJ2-1	TRBV6-5	CASSTTTEQFF
TRBJ2-3	TRBV12-5	CASGFLTGRYTDTQYF
TRBJ2-3	TRBV30	CAWSVFAGGTDTQYF
TRBJ1-5	TRBV9	CASSPTGTGGQPQHF
TRBJ1-5	TRBV19	CASSIGGTPNQPQHF
TRBJ1-5	TRBV6-6	CASSYSRGREGPQHF
TRBJ1-5	TRBV10-2	CASSEGAYQPQHF
TRBJ2-5	TRBV5-1	CASSTSRGMETQYF
TRBJ2-4	TRBV4-2	CASSQEQRIAKNIQYF